This T cell receptor (beta chain) was captured in a study of blood T cell repertoires in COVID-19. Study background: COVID-19 samples from acute and convalescent phases originated in the United States, Italy and Spain. PBMCs, B-cell-depleted T cells, or T cells provided the cDNA or gDNA that made up the material.

The CDR3 is made up of 13 amino acids. V lost 4 bases, J lost 0 bases, and 6 bases lay in between. The germline gives CDR1 MGHDK, CDR2 SYGVNS. Methods used by the authors: Reference gene primer amplification gave nucleated cell count estimates. Profiling relied on immunoSEQ multiplex PCR, and the TCRdb table lists in-frame clones only, not all of them. Clone size and V and J calls were adopted from that table, with D and trimming inferred from the DNA. This sample has 40,000 to 65,000 clones, with around 78% found just once. This chain connects TRBV25-1 to TRBJ1-1; D not resolved. Sequences were obtained from peripheral blood. This sequence was found in a human donor with active or convalescent COVID-19. The donor label of this sample is uncertain. The CDR3 DNA follows: TGTGCCAGCAGTGGGCAGGTGAACACTGAAGCTTTCTTT. This sequence encodes CASSGQVNTEAFF.